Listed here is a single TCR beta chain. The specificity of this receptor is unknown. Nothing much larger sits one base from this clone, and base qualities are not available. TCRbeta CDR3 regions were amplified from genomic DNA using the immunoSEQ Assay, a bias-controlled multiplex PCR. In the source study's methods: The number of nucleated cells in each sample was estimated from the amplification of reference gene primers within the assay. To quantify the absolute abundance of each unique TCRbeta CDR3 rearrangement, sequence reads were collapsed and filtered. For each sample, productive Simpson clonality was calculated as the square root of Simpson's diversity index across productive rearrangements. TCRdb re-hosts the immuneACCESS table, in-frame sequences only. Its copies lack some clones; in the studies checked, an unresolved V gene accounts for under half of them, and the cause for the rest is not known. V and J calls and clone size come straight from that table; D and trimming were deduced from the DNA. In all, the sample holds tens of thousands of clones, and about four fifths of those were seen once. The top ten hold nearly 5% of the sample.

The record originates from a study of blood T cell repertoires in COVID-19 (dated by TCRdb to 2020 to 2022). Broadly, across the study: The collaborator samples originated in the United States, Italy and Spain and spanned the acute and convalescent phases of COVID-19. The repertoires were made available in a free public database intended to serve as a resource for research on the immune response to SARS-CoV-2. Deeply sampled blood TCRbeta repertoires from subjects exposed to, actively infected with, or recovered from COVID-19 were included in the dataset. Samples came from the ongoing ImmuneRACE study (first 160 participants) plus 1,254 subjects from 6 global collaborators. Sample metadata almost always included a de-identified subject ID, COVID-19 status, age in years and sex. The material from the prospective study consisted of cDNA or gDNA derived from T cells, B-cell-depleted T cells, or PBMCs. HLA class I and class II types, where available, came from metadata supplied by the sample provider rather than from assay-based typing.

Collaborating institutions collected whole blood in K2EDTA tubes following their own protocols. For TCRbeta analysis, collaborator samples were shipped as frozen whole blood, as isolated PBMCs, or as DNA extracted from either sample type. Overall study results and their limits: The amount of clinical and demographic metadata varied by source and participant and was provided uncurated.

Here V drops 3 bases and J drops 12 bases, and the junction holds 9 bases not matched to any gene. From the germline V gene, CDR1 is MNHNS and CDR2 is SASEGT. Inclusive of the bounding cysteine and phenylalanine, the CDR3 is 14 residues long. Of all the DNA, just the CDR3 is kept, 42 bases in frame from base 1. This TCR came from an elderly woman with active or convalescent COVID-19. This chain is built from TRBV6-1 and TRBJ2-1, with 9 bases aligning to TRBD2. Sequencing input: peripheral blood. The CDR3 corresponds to CASSDISGRVWQFF. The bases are TGTGCCAGCAGTGATATTAGCGGGAGAGTATGGCAGTTCTTC.